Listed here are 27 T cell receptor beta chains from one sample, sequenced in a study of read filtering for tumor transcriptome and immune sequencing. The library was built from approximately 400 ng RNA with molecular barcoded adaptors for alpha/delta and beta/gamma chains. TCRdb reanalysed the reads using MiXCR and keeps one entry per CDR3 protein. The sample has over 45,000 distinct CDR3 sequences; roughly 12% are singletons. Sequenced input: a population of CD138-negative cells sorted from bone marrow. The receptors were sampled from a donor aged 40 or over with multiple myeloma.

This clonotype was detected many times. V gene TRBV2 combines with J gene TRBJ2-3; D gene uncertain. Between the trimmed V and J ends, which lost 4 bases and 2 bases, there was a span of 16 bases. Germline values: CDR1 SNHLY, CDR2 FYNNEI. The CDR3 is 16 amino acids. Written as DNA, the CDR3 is TGTGCCAGCAGTGCCCTGGGTCGGGCACTCACAGATACGCAGTATTTT. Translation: CASSALGRALTDTQYF.

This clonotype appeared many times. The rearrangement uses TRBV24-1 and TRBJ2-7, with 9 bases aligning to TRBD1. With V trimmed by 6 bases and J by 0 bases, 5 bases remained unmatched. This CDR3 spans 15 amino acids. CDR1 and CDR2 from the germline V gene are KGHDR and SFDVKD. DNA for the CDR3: TGTGCCACCAGTAAAGGACAGGGGCGCTCCTACGAGCAGTACTTC. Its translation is CATSKGQGRSYEQYF.

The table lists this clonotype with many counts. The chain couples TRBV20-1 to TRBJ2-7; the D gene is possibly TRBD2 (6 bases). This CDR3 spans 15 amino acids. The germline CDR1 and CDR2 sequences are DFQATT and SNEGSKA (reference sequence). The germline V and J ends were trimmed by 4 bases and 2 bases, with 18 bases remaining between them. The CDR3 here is CSAIRSGVNTYEQYF. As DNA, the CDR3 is TGCAGTGCTATAAGGTCGGGAGTAAACACCTACGAGCAGTACTTC.

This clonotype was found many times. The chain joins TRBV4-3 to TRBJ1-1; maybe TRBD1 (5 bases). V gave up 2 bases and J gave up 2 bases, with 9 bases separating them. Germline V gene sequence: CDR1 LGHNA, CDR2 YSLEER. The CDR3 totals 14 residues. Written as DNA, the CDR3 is TGCGCCAGCAGCCAATTGACAGCTAACACTGAAGCTTTCTTT. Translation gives CASSQLTANTEAFF.

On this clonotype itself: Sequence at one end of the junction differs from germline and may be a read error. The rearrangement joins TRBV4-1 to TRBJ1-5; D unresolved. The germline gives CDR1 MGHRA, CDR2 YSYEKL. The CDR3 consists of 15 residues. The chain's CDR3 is CASSQDLGSNLPQHF. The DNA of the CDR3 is TGCGCCAGCAGCCAAGATCTAGGATCCAATCTGCCCCAGCATTTT.

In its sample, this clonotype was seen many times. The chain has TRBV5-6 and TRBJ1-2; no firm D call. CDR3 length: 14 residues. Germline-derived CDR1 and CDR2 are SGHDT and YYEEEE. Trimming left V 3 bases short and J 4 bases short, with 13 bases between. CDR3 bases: TGTGCCAGCAGCTCTGGACGATCCCCCTATGGCTACACCTTC. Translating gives CASSSGRSPYGYTF.

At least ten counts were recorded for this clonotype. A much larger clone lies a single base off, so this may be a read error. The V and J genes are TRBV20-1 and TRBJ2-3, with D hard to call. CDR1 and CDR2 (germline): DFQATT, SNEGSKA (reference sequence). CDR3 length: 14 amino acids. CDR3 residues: CSAPVGGDTDTRYF. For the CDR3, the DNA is TGCAGTGCTCCTGTGGGCGGCGACACAGATACGCGGTATTTT.

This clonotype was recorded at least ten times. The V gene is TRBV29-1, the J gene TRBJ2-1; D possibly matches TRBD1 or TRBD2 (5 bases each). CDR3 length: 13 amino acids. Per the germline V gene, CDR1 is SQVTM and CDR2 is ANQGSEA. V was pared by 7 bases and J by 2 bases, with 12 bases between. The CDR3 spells CSAAGTPYNEQFF. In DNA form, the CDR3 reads TGCAGCGCCGCCGGGACCCCCTACAATGAGCAGTTCTTC.

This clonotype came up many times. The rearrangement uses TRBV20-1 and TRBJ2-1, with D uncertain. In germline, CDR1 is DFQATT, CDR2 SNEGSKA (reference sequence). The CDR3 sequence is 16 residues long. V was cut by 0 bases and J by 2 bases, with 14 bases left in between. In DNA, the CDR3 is TGCAGTGCTAGAGATCTGGGCGGATTAACCTACAATGAGCAGTTCTTC. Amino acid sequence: CSARDLGGLTYNEQFF.

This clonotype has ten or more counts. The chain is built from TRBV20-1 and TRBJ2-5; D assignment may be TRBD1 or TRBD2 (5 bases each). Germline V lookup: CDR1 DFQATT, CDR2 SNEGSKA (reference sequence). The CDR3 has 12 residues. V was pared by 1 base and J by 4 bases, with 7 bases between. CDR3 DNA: TGCAGTGCTAGAGCTGGGGGAGAGACCCAGTACTTC. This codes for CSARAGGETQYF.

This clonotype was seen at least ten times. The CDR3 DNA sequence: TGCAGTGCCCATTACCAGACTAGCGGGGGCAACTACGAGCAGTACTTC. It codes for CSAHYQTSGGNYEQYF. This chain links TRBV20-1 with TRBJ2-7; the match to TRBD2 covers 12 bases. V shed 6 bases, J shed 3 bases, and the junction held 12 bases outside the gene matches. CDR3 length: 16 residues. The germline CDR1 and CDR2 sequences are DFQATT and SNEGSKA (reference sequence).

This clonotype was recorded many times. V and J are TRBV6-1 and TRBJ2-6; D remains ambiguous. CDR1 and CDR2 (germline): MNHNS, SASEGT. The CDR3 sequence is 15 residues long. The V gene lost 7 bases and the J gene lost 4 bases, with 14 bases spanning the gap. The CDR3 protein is CASIGRQAGANVLTF. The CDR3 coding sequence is TGTGCCAGCATAGGGCGCCAGGCCGGGGCCAACGTCCTGACTTTC.

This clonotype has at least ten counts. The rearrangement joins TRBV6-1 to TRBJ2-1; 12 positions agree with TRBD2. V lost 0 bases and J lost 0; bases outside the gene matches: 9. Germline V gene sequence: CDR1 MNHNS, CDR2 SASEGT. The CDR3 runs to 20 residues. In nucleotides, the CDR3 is TGTGCCAGCAGTGAAGCGGCTAGCGGGAGGGCCTGGAGCTCCTACAATGAGCAGTTCTTC. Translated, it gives CASSEAASGRAWSSYNEQFF.

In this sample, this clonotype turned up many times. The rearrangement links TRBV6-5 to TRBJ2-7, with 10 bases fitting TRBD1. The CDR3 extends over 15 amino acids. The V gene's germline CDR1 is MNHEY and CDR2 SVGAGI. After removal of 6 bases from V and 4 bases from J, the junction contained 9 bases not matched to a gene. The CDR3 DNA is TGTGCCAGCAGATACCGGGACAGGGGCAATTACGAGCAGTACTTC. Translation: CASRYRDRGNYEQYF.

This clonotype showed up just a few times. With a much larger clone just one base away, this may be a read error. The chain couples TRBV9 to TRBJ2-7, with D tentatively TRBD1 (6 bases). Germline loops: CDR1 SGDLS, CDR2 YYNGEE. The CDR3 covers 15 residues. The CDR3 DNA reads TGTGCCGGCAGCCCTCCCGGCAAGGGGGCCTACGAGCAGTACTTC. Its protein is CAGSPPGKGAYEQYF. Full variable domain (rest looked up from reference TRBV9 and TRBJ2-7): DSGVTQTPKHLITATGQRVTLRCSPRSGDLSVYWYQQSLDQGLQFLIQYYNGEERAKGNILERFSAQQFPDLHSELNLSSLELGDSALYFCAGSPPGKGAYEQYFGPGTRLTVT.

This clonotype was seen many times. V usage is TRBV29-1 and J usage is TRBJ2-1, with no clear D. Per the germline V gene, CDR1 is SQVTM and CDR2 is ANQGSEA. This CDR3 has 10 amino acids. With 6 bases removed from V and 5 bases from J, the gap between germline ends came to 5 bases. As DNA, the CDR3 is TGCAGCGTCGCCCACAATGAGCAGTTCTTC. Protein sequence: CSVAHNEQFF.

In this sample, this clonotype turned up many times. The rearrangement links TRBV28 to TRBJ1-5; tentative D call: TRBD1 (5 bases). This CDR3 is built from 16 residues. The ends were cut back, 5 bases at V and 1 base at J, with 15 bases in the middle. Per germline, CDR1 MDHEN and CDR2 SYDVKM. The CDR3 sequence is CASSGQGRWSNQPQHF. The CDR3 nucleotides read TGTGCCAGCAGTGGGCAGGGAAGATGGAGCAATCAGCCCCAGCATTTT.

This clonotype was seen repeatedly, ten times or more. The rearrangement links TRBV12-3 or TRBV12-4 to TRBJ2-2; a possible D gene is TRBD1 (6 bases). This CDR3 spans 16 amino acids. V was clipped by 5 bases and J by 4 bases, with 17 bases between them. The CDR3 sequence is CASSPTQGSSTGELFF. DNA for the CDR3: TGTGCCAGCAGTCCAACACAGGGAAGCAGCACCGGGGAGCTGTTTTTT.

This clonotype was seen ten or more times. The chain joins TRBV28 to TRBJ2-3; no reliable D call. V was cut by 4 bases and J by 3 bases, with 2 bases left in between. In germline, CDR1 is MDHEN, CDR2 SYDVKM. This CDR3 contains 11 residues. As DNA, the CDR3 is TGTGCCAGCAGTTCAACAGATACGCAGTATTTT. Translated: CASSSTDTQYF.

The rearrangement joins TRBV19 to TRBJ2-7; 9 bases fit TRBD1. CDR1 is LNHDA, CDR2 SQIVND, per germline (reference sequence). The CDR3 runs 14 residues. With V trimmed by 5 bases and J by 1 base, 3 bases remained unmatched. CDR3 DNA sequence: TGTGCCAGTAGTCGGGACAGGGAATCCTACGAGCAGTACTTC. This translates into CASSRDRESYEQYF.

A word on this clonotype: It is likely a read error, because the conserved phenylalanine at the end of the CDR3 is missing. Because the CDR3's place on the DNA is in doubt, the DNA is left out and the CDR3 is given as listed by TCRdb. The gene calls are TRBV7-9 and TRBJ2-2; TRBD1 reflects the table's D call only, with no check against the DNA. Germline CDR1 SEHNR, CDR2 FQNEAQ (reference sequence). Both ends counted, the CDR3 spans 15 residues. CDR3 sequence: CASSTNLGASGELFL.

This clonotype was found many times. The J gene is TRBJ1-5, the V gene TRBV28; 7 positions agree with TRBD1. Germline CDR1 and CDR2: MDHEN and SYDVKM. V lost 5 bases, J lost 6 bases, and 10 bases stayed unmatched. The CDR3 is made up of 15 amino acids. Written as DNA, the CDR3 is TGTGCCAGCAGTCCACAGACAGGGCTAAGTCAGCCCCAGCATTTT. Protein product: CASSPQTGLSQPQHF.

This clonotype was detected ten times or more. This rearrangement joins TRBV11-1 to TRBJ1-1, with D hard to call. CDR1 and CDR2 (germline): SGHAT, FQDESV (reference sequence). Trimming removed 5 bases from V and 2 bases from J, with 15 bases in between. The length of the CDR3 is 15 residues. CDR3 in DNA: TGTGCCAGCAGCCCGACCGCGGTGGTCAACACTGAAGCTTTCTTT. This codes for CASSPTAVVNTEAFF.

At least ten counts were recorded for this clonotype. This CDR3 reads CASKELGLARDTQYF. The CDR3 DNA follows: TGTGCCAGCAAAGAACTCGGACTAGCCCGAGATACGCAGTATTTT. The gene calls are TRBV12-3 or TRBV12-4 and TRBJ2-3, with 8 positions matching TRBD2. V shed 7 bases, J shed 5 bases, and the junction held 11 bases outside the gene matches. The length of the CDR3 is 15 residues.

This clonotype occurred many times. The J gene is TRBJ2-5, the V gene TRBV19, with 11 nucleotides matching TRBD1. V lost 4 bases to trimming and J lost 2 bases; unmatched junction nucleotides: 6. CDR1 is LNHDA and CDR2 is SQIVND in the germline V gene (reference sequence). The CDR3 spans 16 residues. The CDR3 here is CASSKDRGHGQETQYF. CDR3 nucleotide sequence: TGTGCCAGTAGTAAGGACAGGGGGCACGGGCAAGAGACCCAGTACTTC.

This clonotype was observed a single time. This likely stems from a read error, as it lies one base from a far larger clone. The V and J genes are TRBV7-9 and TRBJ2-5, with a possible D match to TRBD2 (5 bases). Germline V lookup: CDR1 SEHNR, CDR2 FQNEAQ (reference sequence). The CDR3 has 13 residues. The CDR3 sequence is CASSLWLWETQCF. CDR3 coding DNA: TGTGCCAGCAGCTTATGGTTATGGGAGACCCAGTGCTTC.

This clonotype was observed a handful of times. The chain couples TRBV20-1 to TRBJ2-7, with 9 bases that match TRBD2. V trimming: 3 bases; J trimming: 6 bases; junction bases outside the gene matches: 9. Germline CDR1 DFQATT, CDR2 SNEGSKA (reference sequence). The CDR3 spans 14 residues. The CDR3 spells CSARSLREGLEQYF. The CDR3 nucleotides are TGCAGTGCTAGGAGCTTGCGGGAGGGCCTCGAGCAGTACTTC.